This TCR beta chain was retrieved from a study of OX40 agonist ivuxolimab in advanced cancers. Study context: Antecedent anti-PD-1, anti-PD-L1 or anti-CTLA-4 therapy was permissible, with 40% having received some.

On this clone itself: What it binds is unknown.

Clones were read by immunoSEQ multiplex PCR, and TCRdb kept only the in-frame ones, dropping some. Of over 55,000 clones detected, around 93% appear once; the ten largest clones hold under 2%. People who had autoimmune disease history or systemic immunosuppression were excluded. Study results and limitations: The study found that CD8+ T cells averaged more expanded clones than CD4+.

The CDR3 is 13 amino acids. After removal of 4 bases from V and 0 bases from J, the junction contained 1 base not matched to a gene. Germline V CDR1 and CDR2: SQVTM, ANQGSEA. The material was CD4+ or CD8+ T cells sorted from blood, obtained in a trial of the OX40 agonist ivuxolimab. The chain links TRBV29-1 to TRBJ2-7; 9 positions match TRBD2. The sequence was collected from an adult with an advanced solid tumor such as melanoma, head and neck, liver or kidney cancer. The CDR3 loop reads CSVATSGSYEQYF. The CDR3, as DNA: TGCAGCGTTGCGACTAGCGGCTCCTACGAGCAGTACTTC.